These 12 T cell receptor beta chains came from one sample sequenced in a study of stem cell transplantation in POMP-related autoinflammatory disease. Repertoires were generated with immunoSEQ multiplex PCR, while TCRdb's copy carries only in-frame clones and drops some. Counted here are about 68,000 clones, approximately 91% occurring once; the ten biggest clones make up 0.6% to 0.8%. The source was CD4+ T cells from PBMCs, collected after stem cell transplantation. The receptors were sampled from a human patient with POMP-related autoinflammation and immune dysregulation (PRAID). Part of the T cells may come from the graft donor.

The V and J genes are TRBV4-1 and TRBJ2-1; 11 bases are a match to TRBD2. V was clipped by 6 bases and J by 3 bases; unmatched bases: 7. Germline lookup yields CDR1 MGHRA and CDR2 YSYEKL. There are 16 residues in the CDR3. The CDR3 nucleotides read TGCGCCAGCAGGCCGACTAGCGGGGAAATCTACAATGAGCAGTTCTTC. Protein product: CASRPTSGEIYNEQFF.

The chain employs TRBV7-8 and TRBJ2-5; D remains ambiguous. Trimming removed 4 bases at V and 4 bases at J, with 4 bases between. This CDR3 is built from 11 residues. Per the germline V gene, CDR1 is SGHVS and CDR2 is FQNEAQ. This CDR3 reads CASSSLETQYF. The CDR3 region has the DNA TGTGCCAGCAGCTCATTAGAGACCCAGTACTTC.

The V call is TRBV6-5, the J call TRBJ2-7; 10 nucleotides match TRBD2. CDR3 size: 14 residues. The V gene end was trimmed by 7 bases and the J gene end by 3 bases; junction bases not matched to a gene: 6. Germline values: CDR1 MNHEY, CDR2 SVGAGI. DNA for the CDR3: TGTGCCAGCAAAAAAGCGGGAGGGTTCTACGAGCAGTACTTC. This sequence encodes CASKKAGGFYEQYF.

In its sample, this clone was seen a few times. This chain joins TRBV7-9 and TRBJ1-6; unclear D gene. Trimming took 5 bases from V and 0 from J, leaving 2 bases between them. Germline V gene lookup returns CDR1 SEHNR and CDR2 FQNEAQ (reference sequence). The CDR3 runs 13 residues. CDR3 bases: TGTGCCAGCAGCCACTCCTATAATTCACCCCTCCACTTT. Amino acids: CASSHSYNSPLHF. The complete variable domain, with remaining parts taken from reference TRBV7-9 and TRBJ1-6, reads DTGVSQNPRHKITKRGQNVTFRCDPISEHNRLYWYRQTLGQGPEFLTYFQNEAQLEKSRLLSDRFSAERPKGSFSTLEIQRTEQGDSAMYLCASSHSYNSPLHFGNGTRLTVT.

This sequence joins TRBV28 and TRBJ2-2; 8 positions match TRBD1. This CDR3 has 17 amino acids. CDR1 and CDR2 from the germline V gene are MDHEN and SYDVKM. V dropped 10 bases and J dropped 4; count of bases not matched to a gene: 17. CDR3 coding DNA: TGTGCCACCGGCGGCCCCTCAGGGGGCGCAAGCACCGGGGAGCTGTTTTTT. Translation: CATGGPSGGASTGELFF.

This clone appeared a single time. V gene TRBV6-1 combines with J gene TRBJ1-3; D is unclear. V lost 4 bases to trimming and J lost 2 bases, with 9 bases between them. The CDR3 is 14 residues long. Germline CDR1 and CDR2: MNHNS and SASEGT. The CDR3 loop reads CASSVAVTGNTIYF. CDR3 coding DNA: TGTGCCAGCAGTGTAGCGGTTACTGGAAACACCATATATTTT.

This clone was counted once. The rearrangement joins TRBV29-1 to TRBJ1-2; tentative D call: TRBD1 (5 bases). V lost 0 bases and J lost 4, with 9 bases in between. Germline V gene sequence: CDR1 SQVTM, CDR2 ANQGSEA. The CDR3 is made up of 13 amino acids. The CDR3 loop is CSVEDQRGYGYTF. The CDR3 DNA reads as TGCAGCGTTGAAGATCAAAGGGGCTATGGCTACACCTTC.

A single count supports this clone. V is TRBV28 and J is TRBJ1-4; D gene unclear. V was clipped by 1 base and J by 6 bases, with 9 bases between them. Germline V gene data show CDR1 as MDHEN and CDR2 as SYDVKM. This CDR3 comprises 14 residues. CDR3 DNA sequence: TGTGCCAGCAGTTTATCTGGAGCTGATGAAAAACTGTTTTTT. Protein: CASSLSGADEKLFF.

The chain couples TRBV12-3 or TRBV12-4 to TRBJ2-3, with D uncertain. V lost 5 bases and J 7 bases, leaving 13 bases between the germline ends. The CDR3 loop spans 13 amino acids. The CDR3 sequence is CASSPRFTHTQYF. The CDR3 coding sequence is TGTGCCAGCAGTCCTCGATTCACTCATACGCAGTATTTT.

The rearrangement uses TRBV21-1 and TRBJ2-7; whether TRBD1, the table's D call, matches the DNA was not checked. TRBV21-1 is classified as a pseudogene. CDR3 length: 16 amino acids. CDR3 bases: TGTGCCAGCAGCAAAAAGTTGACAGGGGGTAGGGACGAGCAGTACGTC. Protein: CASSKKLTGGRDEQYV.

The DNA of the CDR3 is TGTGCCAGCAGTTACTTAGGGACAGGGGGCTTCGACGAAAAACTGTTTTTT. Encoded protein: CASSYLGTGGFDEKLFF. This sequence joins TRBV2 and TRBJ1-4, with 12 bases lining up with TRBD1. The length of the CDR3 is 17 residues. Looked up from germline, CDR1 is SNHLY and CDR2 is FYNNEI. The V gene end was trimmed by 5 bases and the J gene end by 8 bases; junction bases not matched to a gene: 12.

The chain is built from TRBV7-8 and TRBJ2-5; 7 positions agree with TRBD2. The CDR3 is made up of 15 amino acids. Germline V gene sequence: CDR1 SGHVS, CDR2 FQNEAQ. The CDR3 spells CAATPGLPLGETQYF. The CDR3 DNA reads TGTGCAGCTACTCCGGGACTACCCTTGGGGGAGACCCAGTACTTC.